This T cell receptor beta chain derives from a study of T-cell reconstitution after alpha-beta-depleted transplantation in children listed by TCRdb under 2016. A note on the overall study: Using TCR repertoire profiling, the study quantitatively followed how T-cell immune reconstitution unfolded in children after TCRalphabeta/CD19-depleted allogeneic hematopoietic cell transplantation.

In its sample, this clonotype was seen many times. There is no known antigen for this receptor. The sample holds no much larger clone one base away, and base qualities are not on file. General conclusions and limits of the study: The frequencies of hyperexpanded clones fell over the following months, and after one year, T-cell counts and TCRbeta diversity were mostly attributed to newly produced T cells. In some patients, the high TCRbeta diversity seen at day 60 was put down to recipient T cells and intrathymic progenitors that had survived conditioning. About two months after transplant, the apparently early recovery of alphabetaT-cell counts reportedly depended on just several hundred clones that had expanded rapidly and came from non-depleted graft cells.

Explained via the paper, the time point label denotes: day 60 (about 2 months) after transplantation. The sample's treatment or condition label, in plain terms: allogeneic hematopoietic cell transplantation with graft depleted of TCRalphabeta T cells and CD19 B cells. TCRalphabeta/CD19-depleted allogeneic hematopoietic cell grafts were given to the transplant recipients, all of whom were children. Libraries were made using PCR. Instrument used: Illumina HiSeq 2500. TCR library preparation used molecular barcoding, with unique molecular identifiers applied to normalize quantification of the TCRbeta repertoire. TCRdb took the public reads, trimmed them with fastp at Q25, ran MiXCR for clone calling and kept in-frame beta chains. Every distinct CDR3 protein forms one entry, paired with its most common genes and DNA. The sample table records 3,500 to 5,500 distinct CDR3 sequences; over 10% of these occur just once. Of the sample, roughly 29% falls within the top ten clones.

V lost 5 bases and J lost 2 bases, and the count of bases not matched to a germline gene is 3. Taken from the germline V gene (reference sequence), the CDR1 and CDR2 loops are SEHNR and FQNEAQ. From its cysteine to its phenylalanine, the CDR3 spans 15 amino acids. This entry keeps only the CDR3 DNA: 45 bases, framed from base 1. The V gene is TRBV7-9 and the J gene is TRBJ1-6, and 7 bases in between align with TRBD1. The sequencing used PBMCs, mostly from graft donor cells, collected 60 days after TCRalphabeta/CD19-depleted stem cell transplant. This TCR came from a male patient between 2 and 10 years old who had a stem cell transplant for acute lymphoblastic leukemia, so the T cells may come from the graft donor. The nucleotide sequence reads TGTGCCAGCAGCCCCGGACAGGCCTATAATTCACCCCTCCACTTT. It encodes CASSPGQAYNSPLHF.